This T cell receptor (beta chain) was retrieved from a study of CD8+CD57+ T cells in acquired aplastic anemia (dated by TCRdb to 2017 to 2018). Concerning the study at large: A mean of around 3.3 ug of DNA, ranging from roughly 0.19 to 30 ug, was extracted from sorted CD4+ and CD8+ cells. CD8+CD57+ expansion was defined as a frequency above the mean frequency observed in healthy subjects.

Overall study outcomes, separate from this receptor: Around 30 CD8+ CDR3 sequences were shared between patients and controls but appeared highly expressed in patients and within their immunodominant clones. CD8+ Simpson's diversity did not differ significantly between patients and healthy controls (P=0.060).

Inclusive of the bounding cysteine and phenylalanine, the CDR3 is 13 residues long. Only CDR3 DNA remains: 39 bases, in frame from the first base. The germline V gene encodes CDR1 WNHNN and CDR2 SYGVQD (reference sequence). V and J are truncated by 3 bases and 9 bases respectively, leaving an intervening sequence of 12 bases. Genomic DNA was used as template for profiling of TCR beta VDJ combinations and CDR3 sequences. An Illumina HiSeq 2000 was the platform used for TCR repertoire sequencing. Per the source publication's procedure: TRBV/TRBJ rearrangement plots, CDR3 size and DJ length profiles, and Simpson's diversity index were used to assess repertoires. The most abundant DNA sequence in the deep sequencing data was defined as the immunodominant clone. CDR3 amino acid sequences were checked for sharing across subjects and were also compared against the VDJdb database and published repertoires. TCRdb redid the processing of the public reads, applying fastp at Q25 and MiXCR, and retained in-frame beta chains. For every CDR3 protein sequence, its rows merge into one entry that carries the most common genes and DNA. These V and J calls are TCRdb output, not the study's own analysis. In all, the sample holds roughly 160,000 distinct CDR3 sequences, and 71% of those were seen once. The leading ten clones occupy approximately 50% of the sample.

Flow cytometry had shown CD8+CD57+ cell expansion in the patients selected for sequencing. Every patient had a diagnosis of severe acquired aplastic anemia based on International Study of Aplastic Anemia and Agranulocytosis and Camitta criteria. At the time blood was sampled, none of the patients had received any therapy. The study deep-sequenced TCR repertoires of sorted CD4+ and CD8+ blood T cells from severe aplastic anemia patients and healthy subjects. Patients were enrolled under clinicaltrials.gov protocols 00001620, 01623167, 00001397, 00071045, 00081523 and 00961064 in the USA. Ficoll-Paque density gradient centrifugation was used to isolate peripheral blood mononuclear cells. Before DNA extraction, CD4+ and CD8+ T cells were sorted by FACS or by magnetic beads. Points on this clonotype: The clone's antigen remains unknown. No much larger clone exists at a distance of one base, and base qualities are not known.

The TCR was taken from a human donor with aplastic anemia. Sequencing was carried out using sorted CD4+, CD8+, or CD8+CD57+ T cells (not recorded which) from PBMCs. Recombination linked TRBV10-1 to TRBJ2-1, and TRBD2 may be the D gene, going by 6 matching bases. The CDR3 region: CASSEREAGEQFF. Here is the DNA: TGCGCCAGCAGTGAAAGGGAGGCGGGTGAGCAGTTCTTC.